Listed here are 23 T cell receptor beta chains from one sample, sequenced in a study of post-analysis software for immune sequencing data. Included in the TCR beta cDNA libraries were unique molecular identifiers. TCRdb re-analysed the PCR reads in MiXCR, keeping a single row per CDR3 protein. This sample yields about 820,000 distinct CDR3 sequences, of which roughly 50% are seen a single time; approximately 4.3% belongs to the top ten. The antigens these receptors bind are not known. Findings and caveats of the study: Five TRBV segments occurring more often in patients than controls included TRBV5-6, TRBV5-1 and TRBV20-1.

Material for sequencing was blood. All receptors derive from a girl aged 10-17 years with multiple sclerosis.

The chain is built from TRBV14 and TRBJ2-1, with 9 bases that match TRBD2. V lost 7 bases and J lost 6; bases outside the gene matches: 7. The CDR3 contains 14 residues. Germline CDR1 reads SGHDN; CDR2 reads FVKESK. CDR3 residues: CASKGGRVSNEQFF. Written as DNA, the CDR3 is TGTGCCAGCAAAGGCGGGAGGGTCAGCAATGAGCAGTTCTTC.

Remarks on this clonotype: Since a much larger clone is just one base distant, this may be a read error. Lacking the conserved final phenylalanine or tryptophan, this CDR3 likely reflects a read error. The chain combines TRBV20-1 with TRBJ2-3; D unresolved. Between the trimmed V and J ends, which lost 3 bases and 6 bases, there was a span of 10 bases. The CDR3 spans 12 residues. The germline V gene encodes CDR1 DFQATT and CDR2 SNEGSKA (reference sequence). CDR3 sequence reads: CSARLVGDTQYV. The CDR3 DNA sequence: TGCAGTGCTAGGCTAGTTGGGGATACGCAGTATGTT.

This chain uses TRBV14 with TRBJ2-4; D is possibly TRBD1 or TRBD2 (5 bases each). The better agreement between TRBJ2-7 and the DNA end casts doubt on the J call. CDR3 length: 14 amino acids. Germline CDR1 SGHDN, CDR2 FVKESK. CDR3 bases: TGTGCCAGCAGCCAAGATCTCGGGGCGTACGAGCAGTACTTC. Amino acids: CASSQDLGAYEQYF.

The count of this clonotype is one. The V gene is TRBV6-4, the J gene TRBJ1-6, with TRBD1 matching 8 bases. Germline values: CDR1 MRHNA, CDR2 SNTAGT. J gave up 7 bases and V 6 bases, and 5 bases lay outside the gene matches. The CDR3 has 14 residues. This CDR3 reads CASSYRGDNSPLHF. In DNA, the CDR3 is TGTGCCAGCAGCTACAGGGGGGACAATTCACCCCTCCACTTT.

This clonotype has a handful of counts. V gene TRBV3-1 combines with J gene TRBJ1-6; 7 bases are a match to TRBD1. Germline V gene lookup returns CDR1 LGHDT and CDR2 YNNKEL (reference sequence). V gave up 4 bases and J gave up 6 bases; unmatched junction bases: 18. CDR3 length: 19 amino acids. The CDR3 region is CASSPPPTGLRFGNSPLHF. The CDR3 coding sequence is TGTGCCAGCAGCCCCCCCCCGACAGGGTTACGGTTTGGTAATTCACCCCTCCACTTT.

The chain employs TRBV6-5 and TRBJ2-4; 10 positions agree with TRBD2. The J call could be wrong; TRBJ2-7 is a better fit for the DNA end. Germline CDR1 and CDR2: MNHEY and SVGAGI. The CDR3 has 15 amino acids. Here the CDR3 DNA reads TGTGCCAGCAGTAATAGCGGGGGGATCGCCTACGAGCAGTACTTC. Its protein is CASSNSGGIAYEQYF.

This clonotype appeared a few times. The DNA for the CDR3 is TGTGCCATCACCAAAGGACAGGGCGAAGAGACCCAGTACTTC. It codes for CAITKGQGEETQYF. The V gene is TRBV10-3, the J gene TRBJ2-5; 8 bases map to TRBD1. The CDR3 consists of 14 residues. CDR1 is ENHRY, CDR2 SYGVKD, per germline. After removal of 7 bases from V and 3 bases from J, the junction contained 7 bases not matched to a gene.

This clonotype has a handful of counts. The gene calls are TRBV20-1 and TRBJ2-1; D not resolved. V shed 5 bases and J shed 5 bases, with 13 bases lying between them. Germline V gene data show CDR1 as DFQATT and CDR2 as SNEGSKA (reference sequence). The CDR3 totals 13 residues. CDR3 coding DNA: TGCAGTGCTCCCAATCCGGCGAACAATGAGCAGTTCTTC. Its translation: CSAPNPANNEQFF.

As to this clonotype: Given a much more abundant clone one base away, this may be a read error. The chain uses TRBV5-1 and TRBJ1-2; TRBD1 matches 10 bases. Germline CDR1 is SGHRS and CDR2 is YFSETQ. The CDR3 loop spans 13 amino acids. In DNA form, the CDR3 reads TGCGCCAGCAGCCCGGGGACAGGGGATGGCTGCACCTTC. It codes for CASSPGTGDGCTF.

The chain combines TRBV12-3 or TRBV12-4 with TRBJ1-1, with 7 bases fitting TRBD1. This CDR3 has 16 residues. J gave up 0 bases and V 8 bases, and 12 bases lay outside the gene matches. The CDR3, as DNA: TGTGCCAGCGGACCCGGGACAGCAATTGTGAACACTGAAGCTTTCTTT. Amino acid sequence: CASGPGTAIVNTEAFF.

The rearrangement joins TRBV7-2 to TRBJ1-6; D is undetermined. V gave up 1 base and J gave up 10 bases, with 11 bases separating them. Germline V gene lookup returns CDR1 SGHTA and CDR2 FQGNSA. This CDR3 comprises 14 residues. CDR3 amino acids: CASSLDGKGSPLHF. The CDR3 nucleotides read TGTGCCAGCAGCTTAGACGGGAAGGGATCACCCCTCCACTTT.

The chain employs TRBV29-1 and TRBJ2-1; 8 bases are a match to TRBD2. There are 13 residues in the CDR3. V was pared by 7 bases and J by 5 bases, with 7 bases of the junction left unmatched. The V gene's germline CDR1 is SQVTM and CDR2 ANQGSEA. The CDR3 reads CSASGSTHNEQFF. The CDR3, as DNA: TGCAGCGCGAGCGGGAGTACCCACAATGAGCAGTTCTTC.

The CDR3 reads CASSSLGTGQANYGYTF. The CDR3, as DNA: TGTGCCAGCAGCTCCCTAGGGACAGGCCAAGCTAACTATGGCTACACCTTC. The chain combines TRBV5-5 with TRBJ1-2; 8 bases are a match to TRBD1. This CDR3 contains 17 residues. Germline CDR1 reads SGHKS; CDR2 reads YYEKEE (reference sequence). V gave up 3 bases and J gave up 0 bases; unmatched junction bases: 10. The entire variable domain, with the rest obtained from reference TRBV5-5 and TRBJ1-2, is as follows: DAGVTQSPTHLIKTRGQQVTLRCSPISGHKSVSWYQQVLGQGPQFIFQYYEKEERGRGNFPDRFSARQFPNYSSELNVNALLLGDSALYLCASSSLGTGQANYGYTFGSGTRLTVV.

Written as DNA, the CDR3 is TGCAGTGCTAGAGATATCGTACAGGGTGCTTTGGGCAATCAGCCCCAGCATTTT. This sequence encodes CSARDIVQGALGNQPQHF. The J gene is TRBJ1-5, the V gene TRBV20-1; TRBD1 might be the D (6 bases). The CDR3 is 18 residues long. CDR1 is DFQATT and CDR2 is SNEGSKA in the germline V gene (reference sequence). V was shortened by 0 bases and J by 2 bases, with 20 bases between the two germline ends.

The chain links TRBV7-9 to TRBJ2-7, with D uncertain. Germline V lookup: CDR1 SEHNR, CDR2 FQNEAQ (reference sequence). The CDR3 spans 16 residues. Trimming left V 2 bases short and J 2 bases short, with 16 bases between. In DNA, the CDR3 is TGTGCCAGCAGCTTAAGCAGAAGGTCTTCTACCTACGAGCAGTACTTC. Its translation is CASSLSRRSSTYEQYF.

The chain uses TRBV4-1 and TRBJ2-7, with D possibly being TRBD1 or TRBD2 (5 bases each). The length of the CDR3 is 13 residues. V was shortened by 4 bases and J by 6 bases, with 13 bases between the two germline ends. Germline lookup yields CDR1 MGHRA and CDR2 YSYEKL. CDR3 loop: CASSLDRDAEQYF. The CDR3, as DNA: TGCGCCAGCAGCCTTGACCGGGACGCCGAGCAGTACTTC.

The chain recombines TRBV20-1 with TRBJ1-1; the D is unclear. CDR1 and CDR2 (germline): DFQATT, SNEGSKA (reference sequence). This CDR3 region has 13 residues. V was pared by 2 bases and J by 1 base, with 8 bases between. The CDR3: CSARYRENTEAFF. CDR3 coding DNA: TGCAGTGCTAGATACAGAGAGAACACTGAAGCTTTCTTT.

This clonotype has just a few counts. The genes are TRBV20-1 and TRBJ2-7; 8 bases fit TRBD2. This CDR3 is built from 18 residues. With 6 bases clipped from V and 2 bases from J, the junction kept 21 bases outside the gene matches. The germline V gene has CDR1 DFQATT and CDR2 SNEGSKA (reference sequence). The CDR3 bases are TGCAGTGCAGGGGCGATTTTTACTAGCGGACCCGACCCCTACGAGCAGTACTTC. Its translation is CSAGAIFTSGPDPYEQYF.

This chain uses TRBV7-6 with TRBJ1-6; 7 nucleotides line up with TRBD1. Losses at the gene ends were 6 bases for V and 9 bases for J; bases not matched to a gene: 8. The CDR3 consists of 14 residues. Germline values: CDR1 SGHVS, CDR2 FNYEAQ. CDR3: CASSKDRITSPLHF. The CDR3 DNA reads as TGTGCCAGCAGTAAGGACAGGATTACTTCACCCCTCCACTTT.

The V and J genes are TRBV14 and TRBJ2-3; unclear D gene. V was trimmed by 1 base and J by 7 bases, leaving 9 bases between them. Germline V gene data show CDR1 as SGHDN and CDR2 as FVKESK. The CDR3 spans 13 residues. CDR3 region: CASSQGLVHTQYF. The CDR3 DNA is TGTGCCAGCAGCCAAGGTTTGGTGCATACGCAGTATTTT.

The chain has TRBV20-1 and TRBJ2-1; TRBD2 agrees at 9 bases. Germline V gene data show CDR1 as DFQATT and CDR2 as SNEGSKA (reference sequence). V shed 7 bases, J shed 7 bases, and the junction held 8 bases outside the gene matches. The CDR3 contains 13 residues. The CDR3 is CSVSGSVRNEQFF. The CDR3 DNA is TGCAGTGTTAGCGGGAGTGTCCGGAATGAGCAGTTCTTC.

Only a few counts were recorded for this clonotype. The rearrangement links TRBV7-6 to TRBJ2-4; 9 nucleotides align to TRBD1. The J call may be wrong; the DNA end is better matched by TRBJ2-7. The CDR3 spans 14 residues. The germline CDR1 and CDR2 sequences are SGHVS and FNYEAQ. The CDR3: CASSPQGALHEQYF. DNA of the CDR3: TGTGCCAGCAGCCCACAGGGGGCATTACACGAGCAGTACTTC.

The V call is TRBV7-2, the J call TRBJ2-1; a weak D match, TRBD1 (6 bases). V was shortened by 0 bases and J by 10 bases, with 19 bases between the two germline ends. CDR3 length: 16 residues. The germline V gene has CDR1 SGHTA and CDR2 FQGNSA. This CDR3 reads CASSLAHQGLLGEQFF. Here the CDR3 DNA reads TGTGCCAGCAGCTTAGCGCATCAGGGGCTCCTCGGGGAGCAGTTCTTC.